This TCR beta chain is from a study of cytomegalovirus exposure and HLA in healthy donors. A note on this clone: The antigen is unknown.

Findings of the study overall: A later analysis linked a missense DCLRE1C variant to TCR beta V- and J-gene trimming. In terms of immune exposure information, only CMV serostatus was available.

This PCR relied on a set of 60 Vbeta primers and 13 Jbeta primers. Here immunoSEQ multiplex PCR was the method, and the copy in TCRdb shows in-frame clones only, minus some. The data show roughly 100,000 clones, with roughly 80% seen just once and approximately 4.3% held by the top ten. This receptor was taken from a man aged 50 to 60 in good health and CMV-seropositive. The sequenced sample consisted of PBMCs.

The DNA of the CDR3 is TGTGCCAGCAGTTCCTCCAACGCGGGACTAGTAGCAGATACGCAGTATTTT. Translation: CASSSSNAGLVADTQYF. The chain links TRBV28 to TRBJ2-3, with TRBD2 matching 8 bases. Trimming removed 4 bases from V and 4 bases from J; junction bases left unmatched: 13. The germline CDR1 and CDR2 sequences are MDHEN and SYDVKM. This CDR3 spans 17 amino acids.